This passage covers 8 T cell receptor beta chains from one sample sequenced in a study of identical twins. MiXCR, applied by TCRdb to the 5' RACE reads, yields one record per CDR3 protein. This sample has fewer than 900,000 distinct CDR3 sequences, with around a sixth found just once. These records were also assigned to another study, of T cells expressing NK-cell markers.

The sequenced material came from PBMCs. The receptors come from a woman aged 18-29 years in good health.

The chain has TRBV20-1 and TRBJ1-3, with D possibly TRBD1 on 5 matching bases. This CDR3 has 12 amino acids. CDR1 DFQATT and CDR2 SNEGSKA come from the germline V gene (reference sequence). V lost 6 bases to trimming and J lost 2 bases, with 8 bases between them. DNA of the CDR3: TGCAGTGCATCGACAGCTGGAAACACCATATATTTT. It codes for CSASTAGNTIYF.

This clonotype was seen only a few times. Here the CDR3 DNA reads TGTGCCAGCACCCCGGGACAGTCAAGTCATACGCAGTATTTT. This sequence encodes CASTPGQSSHTQYF. The chain links TRBV6-1 to TRBJ2-3; 7 bases line up with TRBD1. V shed 7 bases, J shed 7 bases, and the junction held 11 bases outside the gene matches. Germline assignment: CDR1 MNHNS and CDR2 SASEGT. The CDR3 sequence is 14 residues long.

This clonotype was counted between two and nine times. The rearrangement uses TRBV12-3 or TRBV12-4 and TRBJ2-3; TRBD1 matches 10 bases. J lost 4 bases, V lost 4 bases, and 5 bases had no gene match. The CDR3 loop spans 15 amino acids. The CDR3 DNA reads TGTGCCAGCAGTTACGGGACAGGGGAGGCAGATACGCAGTATTTT. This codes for CASSYGTGEADTQYF.

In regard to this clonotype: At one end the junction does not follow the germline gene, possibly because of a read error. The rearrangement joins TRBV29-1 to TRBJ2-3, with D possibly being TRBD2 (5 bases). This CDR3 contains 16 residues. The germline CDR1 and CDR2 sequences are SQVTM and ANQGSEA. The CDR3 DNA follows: TGCAGCGTTGAAGGCCCCGTTGGCGGGCCAACGAATACGGAGTATTTT. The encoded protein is CSVEGPVGGPTNTEYF.

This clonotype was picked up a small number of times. The CDR3 DNA reads as TGTGCCAGCAGTTTACGACAGGGTCAGGCTTTCTTT. This sequence encodes CASSLRQGQAFF. The chain recombines TRBV12-3 or TRBV12-4 with TRBJ1-1, with 7 bases identical to TRBD1. The CDR3 length is 12 residues. Trimming removed 2 bases from V and 11 bases from J; junction bases left unmatched: 5.

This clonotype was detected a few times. The CDR3: CASSEEWSTDTQYF. The CDR3 coding sequence is TGCGCCAGCAGTGAGGAATGGAGCACAGATACGCAGTATTTT. The rearrangement links TRBV10-1 to TRBJ2-3, with D unclear. CDR1 is WNHNN, CDR2 SYGVQD, per germline (reference sequence). This CDR3 comprises 14 residues. V lost 2 bases, J lost 0 bases, and 6 bases lay in between.

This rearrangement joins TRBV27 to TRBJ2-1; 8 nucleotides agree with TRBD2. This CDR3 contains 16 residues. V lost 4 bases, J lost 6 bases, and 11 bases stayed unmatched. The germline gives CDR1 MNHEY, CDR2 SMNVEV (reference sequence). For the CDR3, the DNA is TGTGCCAGCAGTTCCCGAATAGCGGGGCACGGCAATGAGCAGTTCTTC. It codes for CASSSRIAGHGNEQFF.

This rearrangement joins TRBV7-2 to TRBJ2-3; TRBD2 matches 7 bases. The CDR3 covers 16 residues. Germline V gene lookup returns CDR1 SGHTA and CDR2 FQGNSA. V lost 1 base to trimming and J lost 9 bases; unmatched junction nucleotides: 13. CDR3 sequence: CASSLGGGAGSRTQYF. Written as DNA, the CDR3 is TGTGCCAGCAGCTTAGGTGGGGGAGCGGGGTCTCGGACGCAGTATTTT.